This passage covers 15 T cell receptor beta chains from one sample sequenced in a study of blood T cell repertoires in COVID-19. Data came from immunoSEQ multiplex PCR; TCRdb stores just in-frame clones and leaves some out. The table shows about 83,000 clones, with 87% occurring only once. The sequenced material came from peripheral blood. These receptor sequences come from a woman aged 45-65 years with active or convalescent COVID-19.

This sequence joins TRBV18 and TRBJ2-1; TRBD1 matches 11 bases. The CDR3 runs 17 residues. Germline V lookup: CDR1 KGHSH, CDR2 LQKENI. Trimming took 3 bases from V and 6 from J; bases not matched to a gene: 10. The CDR3 bases are TGTGCCAGCTCACCTCTCTTCTCCGGGACAGGGGGCAATGAGCAGTTCTTC. Its translation is CASSPLFSGTGGNEQFF.

V gene TRBV10-3 combines with J gene TRBJ1-2; TRBD1 matches 9 bases. Losses at the gene ends were 5 bases for V and 7 bases for J; bases not matched to a gene: 8. This CDR3 has 14 amino acids. The germline CDR1 and CDR2 sequences are ENHRY and SYGVKD. The CDR3 protein is CAISSGQGISGYTF. The DNA for the CDR3 is TGTGCCATCAGTAGCGGACAGGGGATAAGTGGCTACACCTTC.

The J gene is TRBJ1-2, the V gene TRBV5-1, with no clear D. This CDR3 spans 13 amino acids. Between the trimmed V and J ends, which lost 4 bases and 6 bases, there was a span of 13 bases. Germline V lookup: CDR1 SGHRS, CDR2 YFSETQ. Here the CDR3 reads CASSGSLVDGYTF. CDR3 sequence (DNA): TGCGCCAGCAGCGGTTCCTTGGTAGATGGCTACACCTTC.

V gene TRBV9 combines with J gene TRBJ2-7, with a possible D match to TRBD2 (7 bases). Germline V lookup: CDR1 SGDLS, CDR2 YYNGEE. Trimming pared 4 bases from V and 5 bases from J, leaving 22 bases between. The CDR3 spans 16 residues. The CDR3 is CASSPVGEGGPHEQYF. The CDR3 DNA follows: TGTGCCAGCAGCCCCGTCGGAGAGGGGGGGCCCCACGAGCAGTACTTC.

The V gene is TRBV5-6, the J gene TRBJ1-2; D perhaps matches TRBD1 (5 bases). The CDR3 sequence is 15 residues long. CDR1 and CDR2 from the germline V gene are SGHDT and YYEEEE. V dropped 0 bases and J dropped 0 bases, with 9 bases sitting between them. For the CDR3, the DNA is TGTGCCAGCAGCTTGGCCGCGACAGCTAACTATGGCTACACCTTC. It is translated as CASSLAATANYGYTF.

The V gene is TRBV29-1, the J gene TRBJ1-1; maybe TRBD1 (5 bases). With 5 bases removed from V and 10 bases from J, the gap between germline ends came to 11 bases. Germline assignment: CDR1 SQVTM and CDR2 ANQGSEA. The CDR3 covers 10 residues. The CDR3 protein is CSVLRGTAFF. The DNA of the CDR3 is TGCAGCGTTCTTCGGGGGACAGCTTTCTTT.

CDR3 bases: TGTGCCAGCAGTCGGGACAGGTTCAATGAGCAGTTCTTC. Its translation: CASSRDRFNEQFF. The V and J genes are TRBV3-1 (or the pseudogene TRBV3-2) and TRBJ2-1, with 8 bases fitting TRBD1. The germline V gene has CDR1 LGHDT and CDR2 YNNKEL (reference sequence). This CDR3 is 13 amino acids long. The V segment lost 6 bases and the J segment 6 bases; nucleotides outside the gene matches: 4.

This clone appeared a single time. The chain is built from TRBV7-2 and TRBJ2-5, with 8 positions matching TRBD2. Losses at the gene ends were 5 bases for V and 5 bases for J; bases not matched to a gene: 10. Germline V CDR1 and CDR2: SGHTA, FQGNSA. This CDR3 has 15 amino acids. CDR3 amino acids: CASSRTTGGWETQYF. In nucleotides, the CDR3 is TGTGCCAGCAGCCGGACTACGGGGGGGTGGGAGACCCAGTACTTC. Supplemented by reference TRBV7-2 and TRBJ2-5, the full variable domain reads GAGVSQSPSNKVTEKGKDVELRCDPISGHTALYWYRQSLGQGLEFLIYFQGNSAPDKSGLPSDRFSAERTGGSVSTLTIQRTQQEDSAVYLCASSRTTGGWETQYFGPGTRLLVL.

This chain uses TRBV10-2 with TRBJ1-1; a weak D match, TRBD1 (6 bases). The CDR3 covers 13 residues. Germline lookup yields CDR1 WSHSY and CDR2 SAAADI. Trimming cost V 3 bases and J 4 bases, with 9 bases left between them. This CDR3 reads CASSDRGITEAFF. The CDR3 DNA reads TGCGCCAGCAGTGACAGGGGCATCACTGAAGCTTTCTTT.

The genes are TRBV27 and TRBJ2-7; 8 bases map to TRBD2. The V segment lost 5 bases and the J segment 4 bases; nucleotides outside the gene matches: 7. Germline assignment: CDR1 MNHEY and CDR2 SMNVEV (reference sequence). This CDR3 spans 14 amino acids. CDR3 coding DNA: TGTGCCAGCAGTCCAAGCGGGGGCGCATACGAGCAGTACTTC. Encoded protein: CASSPSGGAYEQYF.

This chain joins TRBV7-9 and TRBJ1-3; D ambiguous. Trimming removed 5 bases at V and 0 bases at J, with 8 bases between. CDR3 length equals 14 residues. Germline V CDR1 and CDR2: SEHNR, FQNEAQ (reference sequence). CDR3 bases: TGTGCCAGCAGCCAAACGGTCTCTGGAAACACCATATATTTT. Protein sequence: CASSQTVSGNTIYF. The full variable domain, completed using reference TRBV7-9 and TRBJ1-3, is DTGVSQNPRHKITKRGQNVTFRCDPISEHNRLYWYRQTLGQGPEFLTYFQNEAQLEKSRLLSDRFSAERPKGSFSTLEIQRTEQGDSAMYLCASSQTVSGNTIYFGEGSWLTVV.

The chain carries TRBV19 and TRBJ1-1, with D perhaps TRBD1 (5 bases). Trimming took off 6 bases at V and 1 base at J, with 15 bases between the two ends. The CDR3 consists of 15 residues. CDR1 and CDR2 (germline): LNHDA, SQIVND (reference sequence). The CDR3 reads CASSQMGLPNTEAFF. DNA of the CDR3: TGTGCCAGTAGCCAAATGGGACTTCCGAACACTGAAGCTTTCTTT.

This clone has just one count. This CDR3 reads CASSSEQGVSYGYTF. CDR3 bases: TGTGCCAGCTCATCTGAACAGGGGGTCTCCTATGGCTACACCTTC. The chain carries TRBV18 and TRBJ1-2, with TRBD1 matching 8 bases. The V segment lost 5 bases and the J segment 4 bases; nucleotides outside the gene matches: 9. The CDR3 covers 15 residues. Looked up from germline, CDR1 is KGHSH and CDR2 is LQKENI.

The rearrangement links TRBV5-8 to TRBJ2-1, with 16 positions matching TRBD2. The V and J ends lost 4 bases and 7 bases, in that order; junction bases with no gene match: 8. This CDR3 has 17 amino acids. The germline gives CDR1 SGHTS, CDR2 YDEGEE. Here the CDR3 reads CASSLPGLAGGLNEQFF. The CDR3 bases are TGTGCCAGCAGCCTTCCGGGACTAGCGGGGGGGCTGAATGAGCAGTTCTTC.

This clone was recorded a few times. The chain carries TRBV7-2 and TRBJ1-2; tentative D call: TRBD1 (5 bases). Per the germline V gene, CDR1 is SGHTA and CDR2 is FQGNSA. The V gene lost 1 base and the J gene lost 8 bases, with 11 bases spanning the gap. The CDR3 length is 13 residues. The CDR3 spells CASSLVRVGGYTF. DNA of the CDR3: TGTGCCAGCAGCTTAGTCAGGGTAGGAGGCTACACCTTC.